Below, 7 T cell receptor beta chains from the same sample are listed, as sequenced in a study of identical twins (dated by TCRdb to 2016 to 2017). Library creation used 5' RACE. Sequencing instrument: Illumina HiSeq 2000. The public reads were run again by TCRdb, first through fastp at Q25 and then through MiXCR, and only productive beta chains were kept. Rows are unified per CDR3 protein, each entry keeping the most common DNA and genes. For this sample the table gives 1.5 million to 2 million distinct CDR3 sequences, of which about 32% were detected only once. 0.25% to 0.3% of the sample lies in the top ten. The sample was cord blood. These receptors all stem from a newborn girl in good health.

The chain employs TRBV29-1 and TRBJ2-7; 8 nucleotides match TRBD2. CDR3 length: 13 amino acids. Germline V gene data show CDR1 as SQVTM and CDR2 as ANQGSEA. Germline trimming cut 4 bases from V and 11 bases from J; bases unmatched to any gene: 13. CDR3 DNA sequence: TGCAGCGTTGGGCACAGCGGGAGAGATCAAAAGTACTTC. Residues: CSVGHSGRDQKYF.

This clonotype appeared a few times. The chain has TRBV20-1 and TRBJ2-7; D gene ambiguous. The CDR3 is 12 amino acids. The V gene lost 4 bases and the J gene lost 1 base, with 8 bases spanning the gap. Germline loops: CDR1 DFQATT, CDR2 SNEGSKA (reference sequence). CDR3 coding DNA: TGCAGTGCTACTCGTACTTCCTACGAGCAGTACTTC. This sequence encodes CSATRTSYEQYF.

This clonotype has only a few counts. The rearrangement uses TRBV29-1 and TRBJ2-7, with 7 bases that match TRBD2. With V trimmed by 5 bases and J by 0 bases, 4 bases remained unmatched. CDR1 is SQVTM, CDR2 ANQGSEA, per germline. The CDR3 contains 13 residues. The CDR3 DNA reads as TGCAGCGTTAGATCGGGGGGCTCCTACGAGCAGTACTTC. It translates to CSVRSGGSYEQYF.

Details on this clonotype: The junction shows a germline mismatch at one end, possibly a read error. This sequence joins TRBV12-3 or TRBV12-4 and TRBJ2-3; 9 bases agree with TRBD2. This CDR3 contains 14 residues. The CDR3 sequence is CASSGLAGPDAQYF. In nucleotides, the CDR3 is TGTGCCAGCAGCGGTCTAGCGGGACCAGATGCGCAGTATTTT.

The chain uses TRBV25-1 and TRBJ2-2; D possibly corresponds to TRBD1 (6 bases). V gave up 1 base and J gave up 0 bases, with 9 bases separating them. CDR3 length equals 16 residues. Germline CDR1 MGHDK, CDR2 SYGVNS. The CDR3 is CASSESQGSNTGELFF. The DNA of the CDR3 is TGTGCCAGCAGTGAATCCCAGGGGTCGAACACCGGGGAGCTGTTTTTT.

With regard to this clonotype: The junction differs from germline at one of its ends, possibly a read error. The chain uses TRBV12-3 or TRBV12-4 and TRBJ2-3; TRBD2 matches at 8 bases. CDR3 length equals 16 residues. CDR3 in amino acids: CASSPPPGLVTDTPYF. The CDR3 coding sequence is TGTGCCAGCAGTCCTCCTCCGGGACTAGTGACAGATACGCCGTATTTT.

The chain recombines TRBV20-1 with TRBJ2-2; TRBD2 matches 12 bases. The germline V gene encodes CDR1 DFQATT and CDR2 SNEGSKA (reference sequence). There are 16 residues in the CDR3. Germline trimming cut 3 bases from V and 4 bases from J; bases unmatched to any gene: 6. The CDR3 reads CSARPSGRVRTGELFF. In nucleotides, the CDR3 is TGCAGTGCTAGGCCTAGCGGGAGGGTCCGCACCGGGGAGCTGTTTTTT.